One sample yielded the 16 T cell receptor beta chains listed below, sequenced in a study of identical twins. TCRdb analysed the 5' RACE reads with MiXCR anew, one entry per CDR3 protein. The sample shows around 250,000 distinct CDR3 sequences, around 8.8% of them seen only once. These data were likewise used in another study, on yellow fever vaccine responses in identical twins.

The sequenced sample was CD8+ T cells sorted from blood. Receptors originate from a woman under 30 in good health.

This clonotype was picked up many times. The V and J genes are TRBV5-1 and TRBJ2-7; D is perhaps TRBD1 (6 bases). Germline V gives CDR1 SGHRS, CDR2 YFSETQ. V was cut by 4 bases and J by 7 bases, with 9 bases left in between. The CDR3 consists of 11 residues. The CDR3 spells CASSGQREQYF. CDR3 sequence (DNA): TGCGCCAGCAGCGGACAGCGAGAGCAGTACTTC.

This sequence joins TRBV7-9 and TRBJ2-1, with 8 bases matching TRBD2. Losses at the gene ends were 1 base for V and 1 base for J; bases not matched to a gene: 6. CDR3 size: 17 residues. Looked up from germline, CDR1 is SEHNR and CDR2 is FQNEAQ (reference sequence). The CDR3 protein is CASSLEPAGASYNEQFF. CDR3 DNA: TGTGCCAGCAGCTTAGAGCCAGCGGGAGCGTCCTACAATGAGCAGTTCTTC.

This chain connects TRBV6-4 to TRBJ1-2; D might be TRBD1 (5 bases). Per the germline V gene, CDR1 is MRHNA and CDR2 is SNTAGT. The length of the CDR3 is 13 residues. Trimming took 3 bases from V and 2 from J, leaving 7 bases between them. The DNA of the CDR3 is TGTGCCAGCAGTGAGGAGGGGAACTATGGCTACACCTTC. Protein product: CASSEEGNYGYTF.

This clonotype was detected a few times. This chain's CDR3 is CASSWTSGWGELFF. The CDR3 coding sequence is TGTGCCAGCAGTTGGACATCTGGATGGGGGGAGCTGTTTTTT. The V and J genes are TRBV6-2 or TRBV6-3 and TRBJ2-2, with a tentative D call TRBD1 (5 bases). V lost 4 bases and J lost 8, with 14 bases in between. The CDR3 loop spans 14 amino acids. The V gene's germline CDR1 is MNHEY and CDR2 SVGEGT.

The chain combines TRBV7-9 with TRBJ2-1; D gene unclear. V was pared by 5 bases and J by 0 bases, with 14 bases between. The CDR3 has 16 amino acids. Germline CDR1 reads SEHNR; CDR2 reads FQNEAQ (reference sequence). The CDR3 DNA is TGTGCCAGCAGCCCGAGCCGGGTGAGCTCCTACAATGAGCAGTTCTTC. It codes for CASSPSRVSSYNEQFF.

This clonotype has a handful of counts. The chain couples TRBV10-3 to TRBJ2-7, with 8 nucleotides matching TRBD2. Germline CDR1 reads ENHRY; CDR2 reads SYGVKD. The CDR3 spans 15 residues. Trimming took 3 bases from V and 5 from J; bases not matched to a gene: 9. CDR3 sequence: CAISDDAGGPHEQYF. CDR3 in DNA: TGTGCCATCAGTGATGATGCGGGGGGTCCCCACGAGCAGTACTTC.

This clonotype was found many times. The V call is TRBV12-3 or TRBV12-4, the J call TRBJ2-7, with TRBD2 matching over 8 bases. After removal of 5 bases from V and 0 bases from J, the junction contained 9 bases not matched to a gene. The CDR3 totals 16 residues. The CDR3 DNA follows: TGTGCCAGCAGTGCGGGCGGGGGGTCATTCTCCTACGAGCAGTACTTC. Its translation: CASSAGGGSFSYEQYF.

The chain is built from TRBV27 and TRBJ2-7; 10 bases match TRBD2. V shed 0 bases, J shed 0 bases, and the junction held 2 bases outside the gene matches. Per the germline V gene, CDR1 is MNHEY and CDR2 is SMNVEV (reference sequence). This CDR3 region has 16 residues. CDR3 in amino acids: CASSLSSGRASYEQYF. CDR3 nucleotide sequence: TGTGCCAGCAGTTTATCAAGCGGGAGGGCCTCCTACGAGCAGTACTTC.

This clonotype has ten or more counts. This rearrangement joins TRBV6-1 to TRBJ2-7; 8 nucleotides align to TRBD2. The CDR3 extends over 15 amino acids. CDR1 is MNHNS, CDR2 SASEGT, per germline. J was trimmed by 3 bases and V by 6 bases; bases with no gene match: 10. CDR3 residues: CASRINSGDGYEQYF. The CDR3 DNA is TGTGCCAGCAGGATAAATAGCGGGGACGGCTACGAGCAGTACTTC.

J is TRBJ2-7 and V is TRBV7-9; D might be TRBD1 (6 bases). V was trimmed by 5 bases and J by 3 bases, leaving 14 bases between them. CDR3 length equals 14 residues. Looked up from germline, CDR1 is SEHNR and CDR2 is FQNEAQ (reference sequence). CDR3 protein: CASSPRGQYYEQYF. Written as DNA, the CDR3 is TGTGCCAGCAGCCCGAGAGGACAGTACTACGAGCAGTACTTC.

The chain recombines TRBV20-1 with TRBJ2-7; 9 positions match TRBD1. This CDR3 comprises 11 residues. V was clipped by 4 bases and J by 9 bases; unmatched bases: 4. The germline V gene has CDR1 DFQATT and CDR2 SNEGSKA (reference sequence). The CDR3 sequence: CSANRDRVQYF. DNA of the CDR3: TGCAGTGCTAACCGGGACAGGGTGCAGTACTTC.

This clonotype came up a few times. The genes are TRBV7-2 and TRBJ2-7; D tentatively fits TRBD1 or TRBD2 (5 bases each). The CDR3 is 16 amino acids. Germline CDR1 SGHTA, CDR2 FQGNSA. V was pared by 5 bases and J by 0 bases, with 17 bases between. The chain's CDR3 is CASSVSPRDGSYEQYF. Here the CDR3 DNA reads TGTGCCAGCAGCGTAAGCCCCCGGGACGGCTCCTACGAGCAGTACTTC.

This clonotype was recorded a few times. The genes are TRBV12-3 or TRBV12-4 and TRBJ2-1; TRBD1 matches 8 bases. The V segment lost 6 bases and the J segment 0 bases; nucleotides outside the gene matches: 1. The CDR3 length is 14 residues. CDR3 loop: CASSTGGSYNEQFF. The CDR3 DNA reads TGTGCCAGCAGCACAGGGGGCTCCTACAATGAGCAGTTCTTC.

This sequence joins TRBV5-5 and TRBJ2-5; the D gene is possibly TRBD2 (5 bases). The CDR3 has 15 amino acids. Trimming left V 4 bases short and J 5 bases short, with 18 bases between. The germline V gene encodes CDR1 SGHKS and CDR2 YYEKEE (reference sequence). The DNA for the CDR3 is TGTGCCAGCAGCGAGGGCCTAGGAGTAGTGGAGACCCAGTACTTC. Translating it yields CASSEGLGVVETQYF.

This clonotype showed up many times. This CDR3 reads CASSPSITSTEAFF. The CDR3 DNA reads TGTGCCAGCAGCCCATCCATTACGAGCACTGAAGCTTTCTTT. The chain recombines TRBV28 with TRBJ1-1; D remains unclear. Germline CDR1 and CDR2: MDHEN and SYDVKM. The CDR3 totals 14 residues. Trimming left V 6 bases short and J 4 bases short, with 15 bases between.

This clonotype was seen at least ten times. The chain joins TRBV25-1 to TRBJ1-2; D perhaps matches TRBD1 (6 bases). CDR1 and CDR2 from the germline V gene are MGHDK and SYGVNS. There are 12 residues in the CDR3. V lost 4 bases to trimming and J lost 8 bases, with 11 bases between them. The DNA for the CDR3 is TGTGCCAGCAGTGCGCAGGGGAGCGGCTACACCTTC. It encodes CASSAQGSGYTF.